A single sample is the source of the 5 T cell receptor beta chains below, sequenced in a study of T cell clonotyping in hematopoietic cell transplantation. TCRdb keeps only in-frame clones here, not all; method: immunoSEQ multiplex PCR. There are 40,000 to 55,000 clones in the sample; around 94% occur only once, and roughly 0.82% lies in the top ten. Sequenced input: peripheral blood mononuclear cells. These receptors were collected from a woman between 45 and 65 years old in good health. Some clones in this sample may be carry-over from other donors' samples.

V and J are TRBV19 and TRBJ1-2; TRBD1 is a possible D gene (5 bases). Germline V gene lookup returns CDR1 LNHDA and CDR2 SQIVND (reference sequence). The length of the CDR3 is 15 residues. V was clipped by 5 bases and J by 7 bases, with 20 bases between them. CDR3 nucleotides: TGTGCCAGTAGTCCAATCGGGGGTAGGAATGGTGGCTACACCTTC. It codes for CASSPIGGRNGGYTF.

Here the CDR3 DNA reads TGTGCCAGCAGCTTAGATCCGGGACGCAGCAATGAGCAGTTCTTC. This sequence encodes CASSLDPGRSNEQFF. This chain links TRBV11-3 with TRBJ2-1; possibly TRBD1 or TRBD2 for D (5 bases each). This CDR3 region has 15 residues. V lost 0 bases and J lost 6, with 12 bases in between. The V gene's germline CDR1 is SGHNT and CDR2 YENEEA. Based on the CDR3 plus reference TRBV11-3 and TRBJ2-1, the full variable domain is EAGVVQSPRYKIIEKKQPVAFWCNPISGHNTLYWYLQNLGQGPELLIRYENEEAVDDSQLPKDRFSAERLKGVDSTLKIQPAELGDSAVYLCASSLDPGRSNEQFFGPGTRLTVL.

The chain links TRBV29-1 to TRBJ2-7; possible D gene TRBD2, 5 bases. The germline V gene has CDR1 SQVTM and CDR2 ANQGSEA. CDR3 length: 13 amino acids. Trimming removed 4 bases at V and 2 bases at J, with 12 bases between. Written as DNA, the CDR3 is TGCAGCGTTGTAGGCCAGGAGGCCTACGAGCAGTACTTC. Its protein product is CSVVGQEAYEQYF.

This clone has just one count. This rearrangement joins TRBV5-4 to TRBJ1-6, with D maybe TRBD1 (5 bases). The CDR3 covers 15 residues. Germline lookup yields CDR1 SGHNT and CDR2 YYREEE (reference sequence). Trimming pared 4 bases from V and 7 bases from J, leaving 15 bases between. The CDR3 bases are TGTGCCAGCAGCCCAGACACAGGTGGGAATTCACCCCTCCACTTT. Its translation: CASSPDTGGNSPLHF.

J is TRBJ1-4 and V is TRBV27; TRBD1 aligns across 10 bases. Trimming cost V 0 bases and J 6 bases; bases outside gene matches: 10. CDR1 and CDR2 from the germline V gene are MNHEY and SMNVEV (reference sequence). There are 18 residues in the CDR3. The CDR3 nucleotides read TGTGCCAGCAGTTTATCCCCCGGGACAGGGGTTGGAGATGAAAAACTGTTTTTT. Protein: CASSLSPGTGVGDEKLFF.